The 2 T cell receptor beta chains below were found in one sample sequenced in a study of siplizumab effects on memory and regulatory T cells. TCRdb keeps only in-frame clones here, not all; method: immunoSEQ multiplex PCR. The sample holds over 80,000 clones, 87% seen once. Sequencing input: Tregs sorted from blood. The source is a human donor in good health.

The table lists this clone with a count of one. V is TRBV29-1 and J is TRBJ1-2; D call uncertain. Looked up from germline, CDR1 is SQVTM and CDR2 is ANQGSEA. CDR3 size: 11 residues. This CDR3 is CSSDTRYGYTF. As DNA, the CDR3 is TGCAGTAGTGACACCCGATATGGCTACACCTTC.

The chain combines TRBV5-4 with TRBJ2-1; 8 positions agree with TRBD2. The CDR3 is made up of 16 amino acids. Looked up from germline, CDR1 is SGHNT and CDR2 is YYREEE (reference sequence). Trimming cost V 4 bases and J 5 bases; bases outside gene matches: 11. The CDR3 region is CASSMSGGAVNNEQFF. The DNA for the CDR3 is TGTGCCAGCAGCATGTCCGGGGGGGCCGTTAACAATGAGCAGTTCTTC.